The 17 T cell receptor beta chains below were found in one sample sequenced in a study of blood T cell repertoires in COVID-19 (dated by TCRdb to about 2020). Receptor amplification or capture employed the immunoSEQ multiplex PCR assay. In its TCRdb copy, this immuneACCESS table keeps in-frame sequences only and misses some clones. Where compared with another copy, unresolved V genes explain less than half of these, and the others have no known cause. Within this sample are about 120,000 clones, with over 65% of them counted one time only. 4% to 5.5% of the sample is taken by the ten largest. Sequenced input: peripheral blood. The receptors stem from a woman between 65 and 79 years old with acute or convalescent COVID-19.

The gene calls are TRBV9 and TRBJ2-5, with D possibly being TRBD2 (7 bases). The CDR3 consists of 16 residues. Germline lookup yields CDR1 SGDLS and CDR2 YYNGEE. V gave up 3 bases and J gave up 4 bases, with 19 bases separating them. CDR3 sequence: CASSGQRRGGRETQYF. The CDR3, as DNA: TGTGCCAGCAGCGGGCAGAGGAGGGGGGGCCGAGAGACCCAGTACTTC.

This sequence joins TRBV5-6 and TRBJ1-1, with a weak D call TRBD1 (6 bases). The CDR3 totals 16 residues. Germline assignment: CDR1 SGHDT and CDR2 YYEEEE. Trimming cost V 0 bases and J 0 bases, with 12 bases left between them. Here the CDR3 DNA reads TGTGCCAGCAGCTTGGGACAGGTTTTAATGAACACTGAAGCTTTCTTT. Its protein is CASSLGQVLMNTEAFF.

Details on this clone: Other DNA sequences in the same sample also yield this CDR3. The genes are TRBV19 and TRBJ2-5, with 7 nucleotides matching TRBD1. After removal of 1 base from V and 0 bases from J, the junction contained 2 bases not matched to a gene. CDR3 length: 15 residues. Germline lookup yields CDR1 LNHDA and CDR2 SQIVND (reference sequence). The CDR3 spells CASSIGGTDQETQYF. The CDR3 coding sequence is TGTGCCAGTAGTATAGGGGGGACAGACCAAGAGACCCAGTACTTC.

The CDR3 DNA reads TGTGCCAGCAGTCCCGGACAGAATAATTCACCCCTCCACTTT. It encodes CASSPGQNNSPLHF. The V gene is TRBV6-5, the J gene TRBJ1-6; the D gene is possibly TRBD1 (6 bases). V was clipped by 5 bases and J by 5 bases, with 10 bases between them. CDR3 length: 14 residues. Germline V lookup: CDR1 MNHEY, CDR2 SVGAGI.

The genes are TRBV28 and TRBJ1-3, with TRBD1 matching 7 bases. The junction had 4 bases not matched to a gene; V was cut back by 3 bases and J by 2 bases. The length of the CDR3 is 15 residues. Germline CDR1 and CDR2: MDHEN and SYDVKM. Here the CDR3 DNA reads TGTGCCAGCAGTTTCAGGGGGTGGACTGGAAACACCATATATTTT. Residues: CASSFRGWTGNTIYF.

This clone showed up just once. This CDR3 fails to terminate in the conserved phenylalanine or tryptophan, so it likely reflects a read error. The limits of the CDR3 on the DNA are not certain, so only TCRdb's listed CDR3 is given. The chain recombines TRBV19 with TRBJ1-2; the tabulated D call, TRBD1, remains unverified against the DNA. The CDR3 is 11 amino acids long, termini counted. CDR1 LNHDA and CDR2 SQIVND come from the germline V gene (reference sequence). CDR3 residues: CASSIGHRVKS.

J is TRBJ2-5 and V is TRBV5-1; no definite D call. This CDR3 contains 15 residues. V dropped 0 bases and J dropped 2 bases, with 11 bases sitting between them. In germline, CDR1 is SGHRS, CDR2 YFSETQ. CDR3 DNA sequence: TGCGCCAGCAGCTTGGGCTTTCGTAGTCAAGAGACCCAGTACTTC. This encodes CASSLGFRSQETQYF.

The chain has TRBV18 and TRBJ1-4; TRBD1 aligns across 12 bases. CDR3 length: 16 residues. J was trimmed by 7 bases and V by 2 bases; bases with no gene match: 5. Germline values: CDR1 KGHSH, CDR2 LQKENI. CDR3: CASSPGTGGTGEKLFF. The CDR3 nucleotides read TGTGCCAGCTCACCAGGGACAGGGGGCACCGGTGAAAAACTGTTTTTT.

This chain links TRBV7-2 with TRBJ1-3; TRBD1 is a possible D gene (6 bases). Trimming removed 5 bases at V and 4 bases at J, with 21 bases between. This CDR3 is built from 17 residues. Germline CDR1 reads SGHTA; CDR2 reads FQGNSA. The CDR3 region is CASSAAGGGGSGNTIYF. The CDR3 DNA sequence: TGTGCCAGCAGCGCCGCGGGGGGCGGAGGGTCAGGAAACACCATATATTTT. The full variable domain, rest sourced from reference TRBV7-2 and TRBJ1-3, is GAGVSQSPSNKVTEKGKDVELRCDPISGHTALYWYRQSLGQGLEFLIYFQGNSAPDKSGLPSDRFSAERTGGSVSTLTIQRTQQEDSAVYLCASSAAGGGGSGNTIYFGEGSWLTVV.

The chain combines TRBV21-1 with TRBJ1-2; TRBD1, as called in the table, went unchecked against the DNA. TRBV21-1 is a pseudogene segment. The CDR3 is 16 residues long. The CDR3 DNA reads as TGTGCCAGCAGGGTCCGTATGGACAGGAAGGGGTACGGCTACACCTTC. Encoded protein: CASRVRMDRKGYGYTF.

This clone showed up just a few times. The CDR3 nucleotides are TGTGCCAGCAGCTCAGGGGGGACCTCTGGAAACACCATATATTTT. It specifies CASSSGGTSGNTIYF. The rearrangement joins TRBV7-9 to TRBJ1-3; 7 bases map to TRBD1. Trimming took 4 bases from V and 0 from J; bases not matched to a gene: 3. CDR1 and CDR2 (germline): SEHNR, FQNEAQ (reference sequence). The length of the CDR3 is 15 residues.

The chain joins TRBV27 to TRBJ1-5; D is perhaps TRBD1 (5 bases). Germline CDR1 and CDR2: MNHEY and SMNVEV (reference sequence). The CDR3 is made up of 15 amino acids. V was shortened by 2 bases and J by 4 bases, with 12 bases between the two germline ends. The chain's CDR3 is CASSLEPGGNQPQHF. The CDR3 region has the DNA TGTGCCAGCAGTTTAGAGCCCGGGGGTAATCAGCCCCAGCATTTT.

This sequence joins TRBV6-5 and TRBJ2-5, with unresolved D. Trimming took 2 bases from V and 0 from J, leaving 4 bases between them. The germline CDR1 and CDR2 sequences are MNHEY and SVGAGI. This CDR3 has 13 amino acids. The CDR3 reads CASSYGNQETQYF. CDR3 DNA sequence: TGTGCCAGCAGTTACGGCAACCAAGAGACCCAGTACTTC.

The chain carries TRBV19 and TRBJ1-1; D perhaps matches TRBD1 (6 bases). CDR1 is LNHDA and CDR2 is SQIVND in the germline V gene (reference sequence). The CDR3 has 14 residues. V lost 7 bases to trimming and J lost 5 bases, with 17 bases between them. CDR3 sequence (DNA): TGTGCCAGTATCTCAAGTGGGGGCAGGACTGAAGCTTTCTTT. This codes for CASISSGGRTEAFF.

This chain connects TRBV7-9 to TRBJ1-5; D is unclear. Germline V gene sequence: CDR1 SEHNR, CDR2 FQNEAQ (reference sequence). This CDR3 contains 14 residues. V lost 5 bases, J lost 7 bases, and 15 bases lay in between. The CDR3 sequence: CASSMTGLDQPQHF. CDR3 DNA: TGTGCCAGCAGCATGACGGGGTTGGACCAGCCCCAGCATTTT.

The V call is TRBV2, the J call TRBJ2-1; 7 positions match TRBD2. Losses at the gene ends were 9 bases for V and 5 bases for J; bases not matched to a gene: 10. CDR3 size: 14 residues. Germline V gene sequence: CDR1 SNHLY, CDR2 FYNNEI. CDR3 region: CASQVATSDNEQFF. The CDR3 nucleotides are TGTGCCAGTCAGGTAGCTACTAGCGACAATGAGCAGTTCTTC.

The chain joins TRBV4-1 to TRBJ1-1; a weak D match, TRBD1 (6 bases). The V and J ends lost 0 bases and 2 bases respectively, with 10 bases between them. The CDR3 totals 15 residues. Germline loops: CDR1 MGHRA, CDR2 YSYEKL. CDR3 amino acids: CASSQERTVNTEAFF. Here the CDR3 DNA reads TGCGCCAGCAGCCAAGAACGGACAGTCAACACTGAAGCTTTCTTT.